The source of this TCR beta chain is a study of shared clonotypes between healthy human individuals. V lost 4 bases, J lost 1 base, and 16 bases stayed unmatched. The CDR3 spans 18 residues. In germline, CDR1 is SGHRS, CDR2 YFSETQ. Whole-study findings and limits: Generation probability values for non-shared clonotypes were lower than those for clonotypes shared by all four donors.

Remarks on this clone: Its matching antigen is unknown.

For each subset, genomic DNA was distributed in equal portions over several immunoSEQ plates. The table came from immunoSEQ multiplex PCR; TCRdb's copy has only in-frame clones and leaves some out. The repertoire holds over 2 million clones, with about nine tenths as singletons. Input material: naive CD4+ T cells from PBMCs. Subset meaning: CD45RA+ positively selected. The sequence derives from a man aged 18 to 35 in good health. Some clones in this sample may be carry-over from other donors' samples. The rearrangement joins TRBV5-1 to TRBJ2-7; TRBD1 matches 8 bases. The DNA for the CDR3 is TGCGCCAGCAGCCCCCCCCGGGACAGGCACTCCCAATCCTACGAGCAGTACTTC. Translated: CASSPPRDRHSQSYEQYF.